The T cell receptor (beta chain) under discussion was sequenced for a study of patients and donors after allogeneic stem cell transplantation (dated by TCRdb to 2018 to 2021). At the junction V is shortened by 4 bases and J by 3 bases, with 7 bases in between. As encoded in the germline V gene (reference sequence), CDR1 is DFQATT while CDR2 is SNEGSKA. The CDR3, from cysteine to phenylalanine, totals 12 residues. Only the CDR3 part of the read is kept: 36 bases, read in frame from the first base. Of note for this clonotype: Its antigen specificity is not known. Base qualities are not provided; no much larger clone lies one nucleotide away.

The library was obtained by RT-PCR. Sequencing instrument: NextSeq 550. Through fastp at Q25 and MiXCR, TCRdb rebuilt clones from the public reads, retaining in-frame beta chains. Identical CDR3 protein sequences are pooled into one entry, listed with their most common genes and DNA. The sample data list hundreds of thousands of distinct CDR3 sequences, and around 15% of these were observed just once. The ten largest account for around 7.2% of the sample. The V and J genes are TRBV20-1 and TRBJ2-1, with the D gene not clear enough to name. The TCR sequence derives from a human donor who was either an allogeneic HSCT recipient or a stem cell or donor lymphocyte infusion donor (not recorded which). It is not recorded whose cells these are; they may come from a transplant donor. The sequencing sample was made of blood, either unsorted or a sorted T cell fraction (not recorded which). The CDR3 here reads CSAIAYYNEQFF. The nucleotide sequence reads TGCAGTGCTATTGCTTACTACAATGAGCAGTTCTTC.